The 9 T cell receptor beta chains listed next were all sequenced from one sample in a study of blood T cell repertoires in COVID-19. The assay was immunoSEQ multiplex PCR, and TCRdb's table has in-frame clones only and misses some. The sample includes some 200,000 clones, around nine tenths seen only once; the top ten take under 15%. Sequencing was done on a sample of peripheral blood. Receptors originate from a woman between 65 and 79 years old with COVID-19, enrolled during active disease.

V is TRBV6-6 and J is TRBJ1-2, with 8 nucleotides matching TRBD1. The J segment lost 5 bases and the V segment lost 6 bases, leaving 5 bases of the junction unmatched. Germline CDR1 and CDR2: MNHNY and SVGAGI (reference sequence). The CDR3 is 13 residues long. The CDR3: CASSQGQVYGYTF. In nucleotides, the CDR3 is TGTGCCAGCAGCCAGGGACAGGTTTATGGCTACACCTTC.

The gene calls are TRBV10-1 and TRBJ2-5; 7 positions match TRBD1. Germline values: CDR1 WNHNN, CDR2 SYGVQD (reference sequence). CDR3 size: 15 residues. V dropped 2 bases and J dropped 1; count of bases not matched to a gene: 4. CDR3 nucleotide sequence: TGCGCCAGCAGTGAGGCCGGGACAGCCCAAGAGACCCAGTACTTC. Its protein product is CASSEAGTAQETQYF.

This clone appeared once. The chain combines TRBV19 with TRBJ2-1; D gene ambiguous. The length of the CDR3 is 14 residues. Trimming pared 1 base from V and 0 bases from J, leaving 4 bases between. Germline assignment: CDR1 LNHDA and CDR2 SQIVND (reference sequence). The CDR3, as DNA: TGTGCCAGTAGTATAGGGAGCTCCTACAATGAGCAGTTCTTC. This gives the protein CASSIGSSYNEQFF.

The V call is TRBV4-2, the J call TRBJ1-6; a possible D gene is TRBD1 (6 bases). With 0 bases removed from V and 8 bases from J, the gap between germline ends came to 14 bases. The germline CDR1 and CDR2 sequences are LGHNA and YNFKEQ. This CDR3 is built from 16 residues. The CDR3 coding sequence is TGTGCCAGCAGCCAAGATGGGCAGGGGAGGGATTCACCCCTCCACTTT. Its protein is CASSQDGQGRDSPLHF.

This sequence joins TRBV12-5 and TRBJ1-6; a possible D gene is TRBD1 (6 bases). V gave up 6 bases and J gave up 7 bases, with 13 bases separating them. The length of the CDR3 is 14 residues. Germline CDR1 reads LGHNT; CDR2 reads FRNRAP. This chain's CDR3 is CASGRTGLNSPLHF. CDR3 DNA: TGTGCTAGTGGCAGAACAGGGTTAAATTCACCCCTCCACTTT.

The chain has TRBV10-3 and TRBJ2-7, with 8 positions matching TRBD1. Trimming removed 10 bases from V and 5 bases from J; junction bases left unmatched: 10. Germline V gene lookup returns CDR1 ENHRY and CDR2 SYGVKD. CDR3 size: 13 residues. The CDR3 region is CATQGQGRDEQYF. The DNA of the CDR3 is TGTGCCACCCAAGGACAGGGACGCGACGAGCAGTACTTC.

This chain connects TRBV20-1 to TRBJ2-3, with TRBD2 as a possible D gene (5 bases). Trimming took off 3 bases at V and 4 bases at J, with 11 bases between the two ends. Germline CDR1 and CDR2: DFQATT and SNEGSKA (reference sequence). The CDR3 totals 13 residues. CDR3 sequence reads: CSASFGSSDTQYF. Here the CDR3 DNA reads TGCAGTGCTAGTTTTGGGAGCTCAGATACGCAGTATTTT.

This sequence joins TRBV6-2 or TRBV6-3 and TRBJ2-1; D possibly corresponds to TRBD2 (5 bases). The germline V gene encodes CDR1 MNHEY and CDR2 SVGEGT. The CDR3 contains 13 residues. Deletions cut 4 bases from V and 6 bases from J, with 10 bases between. The CDR3 DNA sequence: TGTGCCAGCAGTTCCATCGGAGGCAATGAGCAGTTCTTC. It encodes CASSSIGGNEQFF.

The chain is built from TRBV15 and TRBJ1-1; 8 bases fit TRBD1. The germline CDR1 and CDR2 sequences are LNHNV and YYDKDF (reference sequence). This CDR3 has 17 amino acids. V was clipped by 1 base and J by 4 bases; unmatched bases: 11. The CDR3: CATSRAPGGYGGTEAFF. As DNA, the CDR3 is TGTGCCACCAGCAGAGCCCCAGGGGGCTACGGGGGCACTGAAGCTTTCTTT.